This T cell receptor beta chain is drawn from a study of blood T cell repertoires in COVID-19. The wider study: The United States, Italy and Spain supplied acute and convalescent COVID-19 samples.

Per the original data handling: Amplification of reference gene primers provided the estimated nucleated cell counts. The data were produced by immunoSEQ multiplex PCR, yet TCRdb's version contains in-frame clones alone and is incomplete. The V and J calls and clone size come from that table; D and trimming were worked out from the DNA. The sample has some 160,000 clones, around 87% seen once; the top ten hold approximately 10%. The sequence was collected from a woman between 65 and 79 years old with COVID-19, enrolled during active disease. Material for sequencing was peripheral blood.

The CDR3 DNA follows: TGTGCCAGCAGTTTAGGGAGGGGTCTGGCCACTGAAGCTTTCTTT. Its translation is CASSLGRGLATEAFF. The chain combines TRBV27 with TRBJ1-1, with a weak D call TRBD1 (5 bases). V lost 2 bases, J lost 4 bases, and 14 bases lay in between. Germline loops: CDR1 MNHEY, CDR2 SMNVEV (reference sequence). The length of the CDR3 is 15 residues.